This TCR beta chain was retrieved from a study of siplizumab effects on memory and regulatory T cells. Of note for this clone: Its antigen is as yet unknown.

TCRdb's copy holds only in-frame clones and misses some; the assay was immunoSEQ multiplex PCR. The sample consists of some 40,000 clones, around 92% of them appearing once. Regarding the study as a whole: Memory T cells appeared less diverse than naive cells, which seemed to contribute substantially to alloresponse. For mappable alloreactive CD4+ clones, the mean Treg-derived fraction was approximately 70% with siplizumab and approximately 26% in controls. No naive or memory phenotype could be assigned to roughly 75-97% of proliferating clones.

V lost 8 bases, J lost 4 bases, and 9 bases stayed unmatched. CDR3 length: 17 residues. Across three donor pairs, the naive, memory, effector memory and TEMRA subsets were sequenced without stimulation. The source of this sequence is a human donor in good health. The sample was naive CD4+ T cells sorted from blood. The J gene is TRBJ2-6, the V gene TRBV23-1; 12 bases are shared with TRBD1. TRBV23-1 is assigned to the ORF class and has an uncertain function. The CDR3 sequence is CASPPRDRGRGANVLTF. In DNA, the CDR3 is TGCGCCAGCCCTCCTCGGGACAGGGGGCGGGGGGCCAACGTCCTGACTTTC.